The next 29 T cell receptor beta chains were all read from a single sample in a study of T cell responses to AZD1222 COVID-19 vaccine. The method was immunoSEQ multiplex PCR; TCRdb's version includes in-frame clones alone and lacks a portion of them. In the table there are about 150,000 clones, roughly nine tenths of which are singletons. The specimen comprised peripheral blood, sampled on day 0 of AZD1222 vaccination. The receptors derive from an adult in good health.

The rearrangement links TRBV28 to TRBJ1-2; no clear D. The length of the CDR3 is 14 residues. V was shortened by 1 base and J by 0 bases, with 6 bases between the two germline ends. Germline-derived CDR1 and CDR2 are MDHEN and SYDVKM. The DNA for the CDR3 is TGTGCCAGCAGTTTATATTCAGCTAACTATGGCTACACCTTC. The encoded protein is CASSLYSANYGYTF.

The rearrangement joins TRBV7-3 to TRBJ2-6; no clear D. Trimming left V 5 bases short and J 0 bases short, with 8 bases between. The germline V gene encodes CDR1 SGHTA and CDR2 FQGTGA. The CDR3 runs 15 residues. The CDR3 region is CASSTYTSGANVLTF. The CDR3 nucleotides read TGTGCCAGCAGCACCTATACCTCTGGGGCCAACGTCCTGACTTTC.

The chain joins TRBV7-8 to TRBJ1-4, with 11 nucleotides matching TRBD1. V shed 5 bases and J 2 bases; nucleotides not matched to a gene: 7. Per germline, CDR1 SGHVS and CDR2 FQNEAQ. The CDR3 extends over 17 amino acids. Here the CDR3 reads CASSGGQGGFTNEKLFF. CDR3 nucleotides: TGTGCCAGCAGCGGGGGACAGGGGGGATTTACTAATGAAAAACTGTTTTTT.

The chain recombines TRBV7-2 with TRBJ2-3; 13 positions match TRBD2. Germline trimming cut 5 bases from V and 8 bases from J; bases unmatched to any gene: 10. The CDR3 consists of 16 residues. Germline values: CDR1 SGHTA, CDR2 FQGNSA. The CDR3 DNA follows: TGTGCCAGCAGCACTTCGACTAGCGGGAGGAAGGTTACGCAGTATTTT. Translated: CASSTSTSGRKVTQYF.

This rearrangement joins TRBV7-8 to TRBJ2-2; 11 bases fit TRBD2. The CDR3 length is 18 residues. The germline gives CDR1 SGHVS, CDR2 FQNEAQ. The trim removed 2 bases at V and 7 bases at J, leaving 12 bases unmatched. CDR3 protein: CASSLRAHSGRAFGELFF. In DNA form, the CDR3 reads TGTGCCAGCAGCTTAAGGGCCCATAGCGGGAGGGCTTTCGGGGAGCTGTTTTTT.

The J gene is TRBJ2-2, the V gene TRBV7-3; no clear D gene. CDR1 SGHTA and CDR2 FQGTGA come from the germline V gene. The germline V and J ends were trimmed by 5 bases and 3 bases, with 7 bases remaining between them. This CDR3 region has 13 residues. The CDR3 nucleotides are TGTGCCAGCAGCCGTGGGTACACCGGGGAGCTGTTTTTT. It translates to CASSRGYTGELFF.

This clone was detected a few times. CDR3 bases: TGTGCCTCCAACCCCCGTTGGGACTCCCTAGGTACGCAGTATTTT. It codes for CASNPRWDSLGTQYF. This rearrangement joins TRBV6-5 to TRBJ2-3, with D perhaps matching TRBD2 (6 bases). Germline CDR1 reads MNHEY; CDR2 reads SVGAGI. This CDR3 is built from 15 residues. The ends were cut back, 11 bases at V and 8 bases at J, with 26 bases in the middle.

This chain connects TRBV7-3 to TRBJ2-3, with TRBD2 identical over 12 bases. The V gene end was trimmed by 4 bases and the J gene end by 4 bases; junction bases not matched to a gene: 9. The CDR3 contains 17 residues. CDR1 SGHTA and CDR2 FQGTGA come from the germline V gene. The CDR3 loop is CASSSRLAGGPSDTQYF. The CDR3 region has the DNA TGTGCCAGCAGCTCACGTCTAGCGGGAGGGCCATCAGATACGCAGTATTTT. The full variable domain, with the rest looked up from reference TRBV7-3 and TRBJ2-3, is GAGVSQTPSNKVTEKGKYVELRCDPISGHTALYWYRQSLGQGPEFLIYFQGTGAADDSGLPNDRFFAVRPEGSVSTLKIQRTERGDSAVYLCASSSRLAGGPSDTQYFGPGTRLTVL.

The chain's CDR3 is CASSYGAMDNSPLHF. The CDR3, as DNA: TGTGCCAGCAGTTACGGGGCGATGGACAATTCACCCCTCCACTTT. The chain carries TRBV6-5 and TRBJ1-6; TRBD1 might be the D (5 bases). From germline, CDR1 is MNHEY and CDR2 SVGAGI. CDR3 length: 15 amino acids. Trimming left V 2 bases short and J 7 bases short, with 12 bases between.

The sample holds a few counts of this clone. The rearrangement uses TRBV5-1 and TRBJ1-4, with 9 bases identical to TRBD1. This CDR3 has 14 amino acids. Losses at the gene ends were 4 bases for V and 13 bases for J; bases not matched to a gene: 11. Germline CDR1 is SGHRS and CDR2 is YFSETQ. The CDR3 bases are TGCGCCAGCAGCGGACCCGGGACAGGGTGGAGACTGTTTTTT. Its protein is CASSGPGTGWRLFF.

This chain connects TRBV11-2 to TRBJ2-2; 12 bases align to TRBD2. J lost 5 bases, V lost 2 bases, and 0 bases had no gene match. Germline V CDR1 and CDR2: SGHAT, FQNNGV. CDR3 length: 15 amino acids. DNA for the CDR3: TGTGCCAGCAGCTTACTAGCGGGAGGGACCGGGGAGCTGTTTTTT. It translates to CASSLLAGGTGELFF.

The rearrangement links TRBV28 to TRBJ2-3, with D possibly TRBD1 on 6 matching bases. Germline lookup yields CDR1 MDHEN and CDR2 SYDVKM. V lost 9 bases to trimming and J lost 2 bases, with 18 bases between them. The CDR3 spans 15 residues. CDR3 DNA sequence: TGTGCCAGTCTGCCTTTGGACAGAAACACAGATACGCAGTATTTT. It codes for CASLPLDRNTDTQYF.

In this sample, this clone turned up a few times. The V and J genes are TRBV18 and TRBJ1-1; D gene unclear. V lost 0 bases, J lost 5 bases, and 10 bases lay in between. This CDR3 contains 14 residues. Germline-derived CDR1 and CDR2 are KGHSH and LQKENI. The CDR3 DNA sequence: TGTGCCAGCTCACCACCGCTTGGGAGAACTGAAGCTTTCTTT. Translated, it gives CASSPPLGRTEAFF.

On this clone itself: The sample contains more than one DNA sequence encoding this CDR3. The CDR3 loop is CASSPGGYNEQFF. The CDR3 DNA follows: TGTGCCAGCTCACCCGGGGGTTACAATGAGCAGTTCTTC. The V and J genes are TRBV18 and TRBJ2-1; possible D gene TRBD2, 6 bases. V was pared by 3 bases and J by 4 bases, with 7 bases between. The CDR3 has 13 amino acids. The V gene's germline CDR1 is KGHSH and CDR2 LQKENI.

The V call is TRBV7-2, the J call TRBJ2-7, with 10 bases identical to TRBD2. Trimming at V came to 2 bases and at J to 4 bases, leaving 5 bases not matched to a gene. This CDR3 is 15 amino acids long. Germline V gene sequence: CDR1 SGHTA, CDR2 FQGNSA. The CDR3 is CASSLSSGRLYEQYF. The CDR3 DNA reads TGTGCCAGCAGCTTAAGTAGCGGGAGGTTGTACGAGCAGTACTTC.

This rearrangement joins TRBV2 to TRBJ2-3; D assignment may be TRBD1 or TRBD2 (5 bases each). Trimming took off 8 bases at V and 1 base at J, with 10 bases between the two ends. The CDR3 totals 13 residues. Germline CDR1 is SNHLY and CDR2 is FYNNEI. The CDR3 here is CASGGVGTDTQYF. The CDR3 region has the DNA TGTGCCAGCGGGGGAGTGGGCACAGATACGCAGTATTTT.

V is TRBV28 and J is TRBJ1-3; no definite D call. Trimming cost V 2 bases and J 2 bases, with 4 bases left between them. The CDR3 totals 13 residues. Germline CDR1 MDHEN, CDR2 SYDVKM. The CDR3 reads CASSLVAGNTIYF. CDR3 nucleotide sequence: TGTGCCAGCAGTTTAGTAGCTGGAAACACCATATATTTT. Complete variable domain (other parts from reference TRBV28 and TRBJ1-3): DVKVTQSSRYLVKRTGEKVFLECVQDMDHENMFWYRQDPGLGLRLIYFSYDVKMKEKGDIPEGYSVSREKKERFSLILESASTNQTSMYLCASSLVAGNTIYFGEGSWLTVV.

The chain combines TRBV7-9 with TRBJ2-2; D could derive from TRBD1 or TRBD2 (6 bases each). V lost 3 bases, J lost 4 bases, and 21 bases lay in between. The germline CDR1 and CDR2 sequences are SEHNR and FQNEAQ (reference sequence). The CDR3 totals 18 residues. The CDR3 region has the DNA TGTGCCAGCAGCTTTACCCCATCAGGGGACTTAGGCACCGGGGAGCTGTTTTTT. Its translation: CASSFTPSGDLGTGELFF.

The chain is built from TRBV18 and TRBJ2-7; 8 nucleotides align to TRBD1. The CDR3 extends over 18 amino acids. V dropped 3 bases and J dropped 0; count of bases not matched to a gene: 13. Germline CDR1 reads KGHSH; CDR2 reads LQKENI. The CDR3 region is CASSPLGQVVGSSYEQYF. CDR3 bases: TGTGCCAGCTCACCTTTGGGACAGGTCGTGGGGAGCTCCTACGAGCAGTACTTC.

This chain joins TRBV11-2 and TRBJ1-3, with D hard to call. The CDR3 spans 18 residues. Trimming cost V 3 bases and J 0 bases, with 18 bases left between them. Germline V gene sequence: CDR1 SGHAT, CDR2 FQNNGV. The DNA for the CDR3 is TGTGCCAGCAGCTTCCGGGCCGGAAACTTTTACTCTGGAAACACCATATATTTT. Its protein is CASSFRAGNFYSGNTIYF.

This chain joins TRBV20-1 and TRBJ2-5, with D possibly being TRBD2 (7 bases). The length of the CDR3 is 16 residues. Germline V gene lookup returns CDR1 DFQATT and CDR2 SNEGSKA (reference sequence). Trimming removed 3 bases at V and 5 bases at J, with 22 bases between. The CDR3: CSASRGAGLGMETQYF. CDR3 sequence (DNA): TGCAGTGCTAGTCGGGGGGCAGGGCTGGGGATGGAGACCCAGTACTTC.

The sample holds a few counts of this clone. The chain carries TRBV7-2 and TRBJ1-2; tentative D call: TRBD1 (5 bases). The CDR3 runs to 15 residues. In germline, CDR1 is SGHTA, CDR2 FQGNSA. The V end was cut by 4 bases, the J end by 0 bases, with 12 bases between. The CDR3 sequence is CASSSRGVANYGYTF. Here the CDR3 DNA reads TGTGCCAGCAGCTCTAGGGGCGTAGCTAACTATGGCTACACCTTC.

The CDR3 bases are TGTGCCAGTAGTATGAGGAGAGAAGCTTTCTTT. This translates into CASSMRREAFF. V and J are TRBV19 and TRBJ1-1, with D hard to call. CDR1 is LNHDA, CDR2 SQIVND, per germline (reference sequence). The V gene lost 3 bases and the J gene lost 8 bases, with 7 bases spanning the gap. The CDR3 is 11 residues long.

The chain joins TRBV7-3 to TRBJ2-3; 7 bases match TRBD1. The germline V gene encodes CDR1 SGHTA and CDR2 FQGTGA. The V segment lost 3 bases and the J segment 6 bases; nucleotides outside the gene matches: 9. The length of the CDR3 is 15 residues. CDR3 DNA sequence: TGTGCCAGCAGCTTGGGGACAGCCGGGAAGGATACGCAGTATTTT. This sequence encodes CASSLGTAGKDTQYF.

The DNA for the CDR3 is TGTGCCAGCAGCTATGGGGGACAGGGTAGGGCTCACCAGTTAATTAATGAAAAACTGTTTTTT. Translating it yields CASSYGGQGRAHQLINEKLFF. The rearrangement links TRBV6-6 to TRBJ1-4, with 9 bases identical to TRBD1. Germline CDR1 reads MNHNY; CDR2 reads SVGAGI (reference sequence). V shed 6 bases and J 4 bases; nucleotides not matched to a gene: 24. The CDR3 sequence is 21 residues long.

This clone was observed a single time. V gene TRBV2 combines with J gene TRBJ1-5; D uncertain. V was cut by 4 bases and J by 4 bases, with 8 bases left in between. CDR1 is SNHLY and CDR2 is FYNNEI in the germline V gene. The CDR3 consists of 13 residues. The chain's CDR3 is CASSGTDNQPQHF. The CDR3 DNA follows: TGTGCCAGCAGTGGGACCGATAATCAGCCCCAGCATTTT.

This rearrangement joins TRBV5-1 to TRBJ2-1; no reliable D call. V shed 0 bases and J shed 4 bases, with 8 bases lying between them. Germline CDR1 and CDR2: SGHRS and YFSETQ. The CDR3 consists of 14 residues. CDR3 amino acids: CASSLVLQYNEQFF. The DNA for the CDR3 is TGCGCCAGCAGCTTGGTACTACAATACAATGAGCAGTTCTTC.

This chain uses TRBV7-6 with TRBJ2-7, with D perhaps matching TRBD1 or TRBD2 (5 bases each). The CDR3 extends over 17 amino acids. Germline V gene lookup returns CDR1 SGHVS and CDR2 FNYEAQ. V lost 1 base, J lost 2 bases, and 18 bases lay in between. The CDR3 DNA sequence: TGTGCCAGCAGCTTAGTAGCCTCCGGGACGGTGACCTACGAGCAGTACTTC. Amino acid sequence: CASSLVASGTVTYEQYF.

V usage is TRBV6-2 or TRBV6-3 and J usage is TRBJ2-2, with D uncertain. Germline CDR1 is MNHEY and CDR2 is SVGEGT. V lost 6 bases to trimming and J lost 3 bases, with 5 bases between them. The CDR3 length is 12 residues. CDR3 nucleotides: TGTGCCAGCAGCGAAGACACCGGGGAGCTGTTTTTT. It yields the protein CASSEDTGELFF.